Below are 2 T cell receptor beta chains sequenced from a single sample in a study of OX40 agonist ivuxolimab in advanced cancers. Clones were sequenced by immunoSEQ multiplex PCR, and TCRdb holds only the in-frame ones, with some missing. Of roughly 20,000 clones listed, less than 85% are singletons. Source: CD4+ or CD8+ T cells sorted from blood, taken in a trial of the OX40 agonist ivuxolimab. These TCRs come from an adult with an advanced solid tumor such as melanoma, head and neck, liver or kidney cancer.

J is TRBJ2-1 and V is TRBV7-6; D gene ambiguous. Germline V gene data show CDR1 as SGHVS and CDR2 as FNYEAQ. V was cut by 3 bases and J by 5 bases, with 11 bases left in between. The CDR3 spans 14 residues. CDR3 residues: CASSFWTGDNEQFF. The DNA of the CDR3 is TGTGCCAGCAGCTTTTGGACCGGCGACAATGAGCAGTTCTTC.

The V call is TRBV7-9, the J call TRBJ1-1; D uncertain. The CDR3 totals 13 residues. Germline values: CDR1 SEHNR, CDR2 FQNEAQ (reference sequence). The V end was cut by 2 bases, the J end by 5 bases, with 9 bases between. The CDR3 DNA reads TGTGCCAGCAGCTTACTCGTTCTGACTGAAGCTTTCTTT. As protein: CASSLLVLTEAFF.